This section outlines one TCR beta chain sequence together with its context. This PCR relied on a set of 60 Vbeta primers and 13 Jbeta primers. Some clones are missing from TCRdb's copy, which holds only in-frame ones; the method was immunoSEQ multiplex PCR. The repertoire consists of 99,000 or so clones, with 60% to 85% occurring once and the leading ten covering around 15%. Germline lookup yields CDR1 SGHTA and CDR2 FQGNSA. The ends were cut back, 6 bases at V and 6 bases at J, with 15 bases in the middle. The CDR3 runs 13 residues. The record originates from a study of cytomegalovirus exposure and HLA in healthy donors.

The chain has TRBV7-2 and TRBJ2-7; weak D call: TRBD2 (5 bases). The sample taken for sequencing was PBMCs. The origin of this receptor is a man in his fifties or sixties in good health and CMV-seropositive. CDR3 sequence: CASRGPPGSEQYF. CDR3 in DNA: TGTGCCAGCAGAGGCCCCCCGGGAAGCGAGCAGTACTTC.